These T cell receptor beta chains were read from a single sample in a study of cytomegalovirus exposure and HLA in healthy donors. The data were produced by immunoSEQ multiplex PCR, yet TCRdb's version contains in-frame clones alone and is incomplete. The sample shows over 150,000 clones, around 83% of them seen only once. The sequenced material came from PBMCs. These receptors came from a man aged 50 to 60 in good health and CMV-seronegative. The CDR3 runs from the conserved cysteine through the conserved F or W. The D gene is left open where the match is weak. Expanded clones get a size class; other rows say once, few or many, or leave the size out.

clone size: .
D gene: TRBD2
J gene: TRBJ2-7
V gene: TRBV7-2
CDR3 DNA: TGTGCCAGCAGCCGAGAGGGACTAGCGATCCACGAGCAGTACTTC
CDR3 protein: CASSREGLAIHEQYF

clone size: .
D gene: TRBD1
J gene: TRBJ2-7
V gene: TRBV28
CDR3 DNA: TGTGCCAGCAGTTCTACCGGGACAGCCTCCTACGAGCAGTACTTC
CDR3 protein: CASSSTGTASYEQYF

clone size: .
D gene: .
J gene: TRBJ2-3
V gene: TRBV6-5
CDR3 DNA: TGTGCCAGCAAGAGCGAAGTGGTAGATACGCAGTATTTT
CDR3 protein: CASKSEVVDTQYF

clone size: .
D gene: .
J gene: TRBJ2-5
V gene: TRBV11-2
CDR3 DNA: TGTGCCAGCAGCGGGTGGGGCAGGTCGGACCAAGAGACCCAGTACTTC
CDR3 protein: CASSGWGRSDQETQYF

clone size: .
D gene: .
J gene: TRBJ1-5
V gene: TRBV11-2
CDR3 DNA: TGTGCCAGCAGCTTAGATCTGGCGGATCAGCCCCAGCATTTT
CDR3 protein: CASSLDLADQPQHF

clone size: .
D gene: TRBD1
J gene: TRBJ1-5
V gene: TRBV27
CDR3 DNA: TGTGCCAGCAGTTTATCGACTGCTCCCGGACAGGGCAATCAGCCCCAGCATTTT
CDR3 protein: CASSLSTAPGQGNQPQHF

clone size: few
D gene: .
J gene: TRBJ1-1
V gene: TRBV6-1
CDR3 DNA: TGTGCCAGCATTGCGGTTGGATACACTGAAGCTTTCTTT
CDR3 protein: CASIAVGYTEAFF

clone size: once
D gene: .
J gene: TRBJ2-7
V gene: TRBV7-2
CDR3 DNA: TGTGCCAGCAGCACATTGCCATCGGGCTTAGGGGGACCCTACGAGCAGTACTTC
CDR3 protein: CASSTLPSGLGGPYEQYF

clone size: .
D gene: .
J gene: TRBJ1-2
V gene: TRBV6-1
CDR3 DNA: TGTGCCAGCAGTGAAGGGTGGGGCCTGGGCTATGGCTACACCTTC
CDR3 protein: CASSEGWGLGYGYTF

clone size: .
D gene: TRBD1
J gene: TRBJ1-1
V gene: TRBV28
CDR3 DNA: TGTGCCAGCAGCCTGACAGGGATGAACACTGAAGCTTTCTTT
CDR3 protein: CASSLTGMNTEAFF

clone size: .
D gene: TRBD1
J gene: TRBJ1-3
V gene: TRBV5-5
CDR3 DNA: TGTGCCAGCAGCTTGTCCAGGGGGCCTGGAAACACCATATATTTT
CDR3 protein: CASSLSRGPGNTIYF

clone size: .
D gene: .
J gene: TRBJ1-4
V gene: TRBV27
CDR3 DNA: TGTGCCAGCAAGACAGGAAGGGGTGAAAAACTGTTTTTT
CDR3 protein: CASKTGRGEKLFF

clone size: .
D gene: TRBD1
J gene: TRBJ2-3
V gene: TRBV5-1
CDR3 DNA: TGCGCCAGCAGCTTGGCAGGAGGGACAGGCCGCACAGATACGCAGTATTTT
CDR3 protein: CASSLAGGTGRTDTQYF

clone size: .
D gene: .
J gene: TRBJ1-3
V gene: TRBV5-5
CDR3 DNA: TGTGCCAGCAGCCTGGGACTGAGCTCTGGAAACACCATATATTTT
CDR3 protein: CASSLGLSSGNTIYF